This TCR beta chain was sequenced for a study of T cell repertoires in cytomegalovirus infection. Study-level information: HLA-B-restricted CMV epitopes that are well studied, plus recently identified HLA-C-restricted ones, were used by the study. Public TCR beta signature analysis indicated the presence of both CMV infection and matching HLA type.

This clonotype was counted a few times. Its target is not known. CDR3 length equals 12 residues. The V gene's germline CDR1 is SEHNR and CDR2 FQNEAQ (reference sequence). V was pared by 1 base and J by 10 bases, with 8 bases between. TCRdb processed the reads anew with MiXCR; each CDR3 protein has one entry. The table lists about 220,000 distinct CDR3 sequences, around 40% of them singletons. The genes are TRBV7-9 and TRBJ2-1; D gene uncertain. This clonotype originated in a human donor in good health (CMV status not recorded). Some clones in this sample may be carry-over from other donors' samples. This specimen was CD8+ T cells from cultured PBMCs, taken from culture after CMV antigen stimulation. The CDR3 here is CASSLGPVEQFF. The DNA of the CDR3 is TGTGCCAGCAGCTTAGGTCCGGTAGAGCAGTTCTTC.